The 21 T cell receptor beta chains in this list originate from one sample, sequenced in a study of CD8 T cells in Susac syndrome. Reverse transcription used about 0.5 to 1 ug RNA and random hexamers. TCRdb re-derived calls from the immunoSEQ multiplex PCR reads in MiXCR, one entry per CDR3 protein. The table includes 120,000 or so distinct CDR3 sequences, 90% to 95% detected once. The sample taken for sequencing was CD4+ T cells from PBMCs. All receptors come from a human donor in good health.

The chain joins TRBV15 to TRBJ1-5, with no clear D. There are 13 residues in the CDR3. Germline V CDR1 and CDR2: LNHNV, YYDKDF (reference sequence). V lost 2 bases to trimming and J lost 6 bases, with 8 bases between them. CDR3 residues: CATSRPKTQPQHF. CDR3 in DNA: TGTGCCACCAGCAGACCAAAAACTCAGCCCCAGCATTTT.

CDR3 residues: CSATSGRGFNEQFF. CDR3 sequence (DNA): TGCAGTGCTACTAGCGGGAGGGGCTTCAATGAGCAGTTCTTC. The genes are TRBV20-1 and TRBJ2-1; 12 positions agree with TRBD2. V was clipped by 4 bases and J by 6 bases; unmatched bases: 4. Germline lookup yields CDR1 DFQATT and CDR2 SNEGSKA (reference sequence). The CDR3 contains 14 residues.

This clonotype has just one count. This chain joins TRBV19 and TRBJ2-4, with D possibly called TRBD1 or TRBD2 (6 bases each). Germline V gene data show CDR1 as LNHDA and CDR2 as SQIVND (reference sequence). V was cut by 5 bases and J by 6 bases, with 20 bases left in between. This CDR3 comprises 16 residues. The CDR3 DNA reads TGTGCCAGTAGTCCCGGGACACTTAACGGGAGAAACATTCAGTACTTC. Encoded protein: CASSPGTLNGRNIQYF. The variable domain in full, completed from reference TRBV19 and TRBJ2-4, reads DGGITQSPKYLFRKEGQNVTLSCEQNLNHDAMYWYRQDPGQGLRLIYYSQIVNDFQKGDIAEGYSVSREKKESFPLTVTSAQKNPTAFYLCASSPGTLNGRNIQYFGAGTRLSVL.

The chain joins TRBV7-3 to TRBJ2-7; D uncertain. The length of the CDR3 is 13 residues. The V end was cut by 3 bases, the J end by 6 bases, with 12 bases between. Germline V gene lookup returns CDR1 SGHTA and CDR2 FQGTGA. The CDR3 sequence is CASSFSQDGEQYF. Written as DNA, the CDR3 is TGTGCCAGCAGCTTCAGCCAGGACGGCGAGCAGTACTTC.

The V gene is TRBV18, the J gene TRBJ2-7; tentatively, D is TRBD2 (6 bases). CDR1 is KGHSH, CDR2 LQKENI, per germline. This CDR3 has 13 amino acids. Trimming cost V 2 bases and J 5 bases, with 10 bases left between them. CDR3 coding DNA: TGTGCCAGCTCACCAGGGGAGGCTAACGAGCAGTACTTC. Translating gives CASSPGEANEQYF.

V gene TRBV19 combines with J gene TRBJ2-7, with unresolved D. The V gene's germline CDR1 is LNHDA and CDR2 SQIVND (reference sequence). V shed 7 bases and J shed 0 bases, with 13 bases lying between them. This CDR3 has 14 amino acids. CDR3 DNA: TGTGCCAGTACCCTTGGTGTGGGCTCCTACGAGCAGTACTTC. Translating it yields CASTLGVGSYEQYF. Drawing the rest from reference TRBV19 and TRBJ2-7, the complete variable domain is DGGITQSPKYLFRKEGQNVTLSCEQNLNHDAMYWYRQDPGQGLRLIYYSQIVNDFQKGDIAEGYSVSREKKESFPLTVTSAQKNPTAFYLCASTLGVGSYEQYFGPGTRLTVT.

This clonotype was counted a single time. This chain joins TRBV7-9 and TRBJ2-7, with 12 bases lining up with TRBD1. From germline, CDR1 is SEHNR and CDR2 FQNEAQ (reference sequence). There are 15 residues in the CDR3. With V trimmed by 1 base and J by 5 bases, 3 bases remained unmatched. CDR3 sequence: CASSLEGTGGHEQYF. In nucleotides, the CDR3 is TGTGCCAGCAGCTTAGAAGGGACAGGGGGCCACGAGCAGTACTTC.

V usage is TRBV5-1 and J usage is TRBJ2-5, with D possibly TRBD2 on 6 matching bases. The V gene lost 1 base and the J gene lost 5 bases, with 12 bases spanning the gap. CDR1 and CDR2 from the germline V gene are SGHRS and YFSETQ. The CDR3 is 14 residues long. The CDR3 here is CASSLSGDGETQYF. The CDR3 nucleotides read TGCGCCAGCAGCTTGTCGGGGGACGGGGAGACCCAGTACTTC.

This chain links TRBV7-9 with TRBJ2-1; 11 nucleotides line up with TRBD2. J was trimmed by 5 bases and V by 4 bases; bases with no gene match: 1. The CDR3 contains 14 residues. CDR1 and CDR2 from the germline V gene are SEHNR and FQNEAQ (reference sequence). In DNA form, the CDR3 reads TGTGCCAGCAGCTGGGGACTAGCGGACAATGAGCAGTTCTTC. It yields the protein CASSWGLADNEQFF.

The chain has TRBV20-1 and TRBJ2-3; no definite D call. The CDR3 runs 14 residues. Trimming shortened V by 2 bases and J by 1 base, and 10 bases separated the two germline ends. The germline V gene has CDR1 DFQATT and CDR2 SNEGSKA (reference sequence). CDR3 in DNA: TGCAGTGCTAGAAACGCGGCGGGCACAGATACGCAGTATTTT. It specifies CSARNAAGTDTQYF.

The chain uses TRBV30 and TRBJ2-3; tentative D call: TRBD2 (6 bases). The CDR3 is 11 amino acids. Trimming removed 5 bases from V and 12 bases from J, with 15 bases in between. CDR1 GTSNPN and CDR2 SVGIG come from the germline V gene (reference sequence). CDR3 sequence (DNA): TGTGCCTGGGGTTCGCCCGGGAGTCAGTATTTT. This encodes CAWGSPGSQYF.

The genes are TRBV7-9 and TRBJ2-1; 13 bases are shared with TRBD2. This CDR3 region has 19 residues. Germline CDR1 is SEHNR and CDR2 is FQNEAQ (reference sequence). Trimming took 4 bases from V and 7 from J; bases not matched to a gene: 16. CDR3 sequence (DNA): TGTGCCAGCAGCTCCGGACTAGCGGGAGTTGGTAGGCAAGCGAATGAGCAGTTCTTC. Translating it yields CASSSGLAGVGRQANEQFF.

The chain uses TRBV28 and TRBJ2-2; perhaps TRBD2 as D (5 bases). The length of the CDR3 is 16 residues. From germline, CDR1 is MDHEN and CDR2 SYDVKM. V was shortened by 7 bases and J by 0 bases, with 15 bases between the two germline ends. The CDR3 coding sequence is TGTGCCAGCACACCGAGCGGAGACTCGAACACCGGGGAGCTGTTTTTT. This gives the protein CASTPSGDSNTGELFF.

This chain joins TRBV7-3 and TRBJ1-1, with D unclear. This CDR3 is 16 amino acids long. CDR1 and CDR2 from the germline V gene are SGHTA and FQGTGA. V was pared by 2 bases and J by 0 bases, with 13 bases between. In nucleotides, the CDR3 is TGTGCCAGCAGCTTAGAGCGGGTGGGAATGAACACTGAAGCTTTCTTT. It is translated as CASSLERVGMNTEAFF.

This clonotype has a single count. The chain carries TRBV5-1 and TRBJ1-1, with no clear D. The CDR3 totals 11 residues. V was clipped by 0 bases and J by 7 bases, with 4 bases between them. Per the germline V gene, CDR1 is SGHRS and CDR2 is YFSETQ. The CDR3 loop is CASSLDGEAFF. In DNA form, the CDR3 reads TGCGCCAGCAGCTTGGACGGTGAAGCTTTCTTT. The complete variable domain, with remaining parts taken from reference TRBV5-1 and TRBJ1-1, reads KAGVTQTPRYLIKTRGQQVTLSCSPISGHRSVSWYQQTPGQGLQFLFEYFSETQRNKGNFPGRFSGRQFSNSRSEMNVSTLELGDSALYLCASSLDGEAFFGQGTRLTVV.

CDR3 amino acids: CAIDRGSSSGANVLTF. The DNA for the CDR3 is TGTGCCATCGATCGCGGCAGCTCCTCTGGGGCCAACGTCCTGACTTTC. The genes are TRBV10-3 and TRBJ2-6, with D unclear. This CDR3 is 16 amino acids long. V was pared by 8 bases and J by 0 bases, with 14 bases between. Germline CDR1 ENHRY, CDR2 SYGVKD.

V and J are TRBV18 and TRBJ2-7; possibly TRBD1 for D (6 bases). CDR3 length: 11 residues. Germline CDR1 reads KGHSH; CDR2 reads LQKENI. Trimming shortened V by 6 bases and J by 6 bases, and 9 bases separated the two germline ends. The CDR3 reads CASSPGAEQYF. In DNA, the CDR3 is TGTGCCAGCTCTCCAGGGGCCGAGCAGTACTTC.

The gene calls are TRBV7-9 and TRBJ2-7, with 10 bases matching TRBD1. In germline, CDR1 is SEHNR, CDR2 FQNEAQ (reference sequence). V shed 3 bases, J shed 5 bases, and the junction held 7 bases outside the gene matches. The CDR3 has 15 residues. Here the CDR3 reads CASSFTRDRGNEQYF. CDR3 DNA: TGTGCCAGCAGCTTCACCCGGGACAGGGGAAACGAGCAGTACTTC.

The V call is TRBV27, the J call TRBJ1-2, with D unresolved. V shed 0 bases and J shed 4 bases, with 9 bases lying between them. Germline V gene lookup returns CDR1 MNHEY and CDR2 SMNVEV (reference sequence). CDR3 size: 14 residues. The CDR3 region is CASSLSIATYGYTF. For the CDR3, the DNA is TGTGCCAGCAGTTTATCGATCGCAACCTATGGCTACACCTTC.

The V and J genes are TRBV7-8 and TRBJ2-7, with 11 bases lining up with TRBD1. With 5 bases clipped from V and 6 bases from J, the junction kept 6 bases outside the gene matches. The CDR3 is 14 residues long. Germline CDR1 SGHVS, CDR2 FQNEAQ. CDR3 sequence (DNA): TGTGCCAGCAGCCTCCCGGGACAGGGGGGCGAGCAGTACTTC. This translates into CASSLPGQGGEQYF.

This chain uses TRBV10-3 with TRBJ2-7; D is uncertain. The CDR3 loop spans 15 amino acids. V was trimmed by 4 bases and J by 1 base, leaving 14 bases between them. Germline CDR1 is ENHRY and CDR2 is SYGVKD. CDR3 residues: CAISARETVSYEQYF. For the CDR3, the DNA is TGTGCCATCAGTGCGAGAGAGACTGTGTCCTACGAGCAGTACTTC.